Listed below are T cell receptor beta chains from one sample, sequenced in a study of identical twins. TCRdb re-called the 5' RACE reads through MiXCR, storing one row per CDR3 protein. The sample carries 1.5 million to 2 million distinct CDR3 sequences, 32% recorded once. Sequencing was done on a sample of cord blood. Receptor source: a newborn girl in good health. Each CDR3 is given with its conserved first and last residue.

V gene,J gene,CDR3 protein
TRBV28,TRBJ2-7,CASSFVGVRYEQYF
TRBV4-2,TRBJ2-7,CASSHKTSEYEQYF
TRBV20-1,TRBJ2-7,CSARDQGDYEQYF
TRBV30,TRBJ2-1,CAWSKWSSYNEQFF
TRBV4-1,TRBJ2-7,CASSQDSGKDYEQYF
TRBV6-1,TRBJ2-5,CASSGHRQETQYF
TRBV9,TRBJ2-3,CASSRTAGRTDTQYF
TRBV2,TRBJ1-5,CASSPPRTGAYQPQHF
TRBV20-1,TRBJ2-7,CSARPQIPQGYEQYF
TRBV7-2,TRBJ1-1,CASSLFLGNTEAFF
TRBV25-1,TRBJ2-1,CASSEMVAYNEQFF
TRBV5-1,TRBJ2-2,CASSLAQTGELFF
TRBV3-1,TRBJ1-6,CASSTQLNSPLHF
TRBV6-2/TRBV6-3,TRBJ1-5,CASSPTWGANRYRETGGNQPQHF
TRBV5-1,TRBJ2-1,CASSLADSYNEQFF
TRBV2,TRBJ1-2,CATETGNYGYTF
TRBV7-2,TRBJ2-3,CASSWEPGLATDTQYF
TRBV6-1,TRBJ2-2,CASKRGQNTGELFF
TRBV12-3/TRBV12-4,TRBJ1-1,CASSPTANTEAFF
TRBV3-1,TRBJ2-5,CASSQDFHRGSVETQYF
TRBV3-1,TRBJ2-7,CASSQDVGLLYEQYF
TRBV10-3,TRBJ2-7,CAISESPTSSYEQYF
TRBV20-1,TRBJ1-1,CSARDGRPGEAFF
TRBV3-1,TRBJ2-4,CASSSGTGGTKNIQYF
TRBV3-1,TRBJ2-5,CASSQVRSPGGLWYF
TRBV4-1,TRBJ2-2,CASSPLSGGPTGELFF
TRBV20-1,TRBJ1-4,CSATGGLNEKLFF
TRBV7-9,TRBJ1-2,CASSPLEDLYGYTF
TRBV10-3,-,CAIRRLGETQYF
TRBV10-1,TRBJ2-3,CASSETGLAGDTQYF
TRBV12-3/TRBV12-4,TRBJ1-2,CASRFSGSSGYTF
TRBV5-1,TRBJ2-1,CASSKVGRDDEQFF
TRBV13,TRBJ2-1,CASSLVGTSGSSYNEQFF
TRBV15,TRBJ2-2,CATSRDQIPRELFF
TRBV9,TRBJ1-4,CASSVAFEGANEKLFF
TRBV6-2/TRBV6-3,-,CASSYLRGSYNEQYF